A single sample gave rise to the 30 T cell receptor beta chains below, sequenced in a study of tumor-infiltrating T cells and Merkel cell polyomavirus. Study-level background: CD8+ T cells recognized the Merkel cell polyomavirus KLL epitope.

Profiled with immunoSEQ multiplex PCR; TCRdb holds only in-frame clones, not every one. The sample lists 26,000 or so clones, 70% to 90% occurring once. All patients' tumors stained robustly positive for Merkel cell polyomavirus Large T antigen by immunohistochemistry. The sample was lymph node tissue. The receptors come from a man aged 50 or older with Merkel cell carcinoma.

Only one count was recorded for this clone. V is TRBV6-5 and J is TRBJ2-1; D is perhaps TRBD2 (5 bases). V was trimmed by 0 bases and J by 7 bases, leaving 10 bases between them. The CDR3 length is 14 residues. The germline V gene has CDR1 MNHEY and CDR2 SVGAGI. The CDR3 coding sequence is TGTGCCAGCAGTTACTCTGGGCGGGCGAATGAGCAGTTCTTC. Translation gives CASSYSGRANEQFF.

This chain uses TRBV9 with TRBJ2-5, with a tentative D call TRBD1 (5 bases). V lost 0 bases, J lost 2 bases, and 8 bases lay in between. The length of the CDR3 is 14 residues. Germline CDR1 SGDLS, CDR2 YYNGEE. The CDR3 sequence: CASSVGTSQETQYF. DNA of the CDR3: TGTGCCAGCAGCGTAGGGACAAGTCAAGAGACCCAGTACTTC.

The chain joins TRBV28 to TRBJ2-3; D may be TRBD1 (5 bases). V lost 2 bases and J 2 bases, leaving 11 bases between the germline ends. CDR1 is MDHEN and CDR2 is SYDVKM in the germline V gene. The CDR3 sequence is 15 residues long. The CDR3 is CASSLRGPSTDTQYF. In nucleotides, the CDR3 is TGTGCCAGCAGTTTAAGGGGTCCCTCCACAGATACGCAGTATTTT. Using reference TRBV28 and TRBJ2-3 for the parts outside the CDR3, the full variable domain is DVKVTQSSRYLVKRTGEKVFLECVQDMDHENMFWYRQDPGLGLRLIYFSYDVKMKEKGDIPEGYSVSREKKERFSLILESASTNQTSMYLCASSLRGPSTDTQYFGPGTRLTVL.

The chain recombines TRBV10-1 with TRBJ2-1; no definite D call. This CDR3 has 13 amino acids. V lost 3 bases, J lost 5 bases, and 8 bases lay in between. The V gene's germline CDR1 is WNHNN and CDR2 SYGVQD (reference sequence). The CDR3 coding sequence is TGCGCCAGCAGTGAAAGCGCAGACAATGAGCAGTTCTTC. Encoded protein: CASSESADNEQFF.

This chain joins TRBV10-3 and TRBJ2-7, with 7 bases fitting TRBD1. Losses at the gene ends were 6 bases for V and 0 bases for J; bases not matched to a gene: 5. This CDR3 has 14 amino acids. Germline lookup yields CDR1 ENHRY and CDR2 SYGVKD. The CDR3 reads CAIRRQGSSYEQYF. Written as DNA, the CDR3 is TGTGCCATCAGGAGACAGGGTTCCTCCTACGAGCAGTACTTC.

This clone was observed once. The chain is built from TRBV5-1 and TRBJ1-3; D not resolved. V lost 0 bases, J lost 1 base, and 5 bases lay in between. CDR1 is SGHRS, CDR2 YFSETQ, per germline. The CDR3 is 14 amino acids. In DNA, the CDR3 is TGCGCCAGCAGCTTGGACTCATCTGGAAACACCATATATTTT. This translates into CASSLDSSGNTIYF.

The chain couples TRBV4-1 to TRBJ1-1, with 9 positions matching TRBD1. Looked up from germline, CDR1 is MGHRA and CDR2 is YSYEKL. CDR3 length: 18 amino acids. V trimming: 2 bases; J trimming: 3 bases; junction bases outside the gene matches: 13. The CDR3 is CASSQRSEGTGRHTEAFF. For the CDR3, the DNA is TGCGCCAGCAGCCAAAGATCGGAGGGGACAGGGCGTCACACTGAAGCTTTCTTT.

The chain joins TRBV13 to TRBJ2-3; D perhaps matches TRBD1 (6 bases). Germline V gene sequence: CDR1 PRHDT, CDR2 FYEKMQ (reference sequence). The CDR3 contains 14 residues. Trimming pared 3 bases from V and 6 bases from J, leaving 13 bases between. As DNA, the CDR3 is TGTGCCAGCAGCTTTCGGGCGGACAGCGATACGCAGTATTTT. Amino acids: CASSFRADSDTQYF. Variable domain in full (rest from reference TRBV13 and TRBJ2-3): AAGVIQSPRHLIKEKRETATLKCYPIPRHDTVYWYQQGPGQDPQFLISFYEKMQSDKGSIPDRFSAQQFSDYHSELNMSSLELGDSALYFCASSFRADSDTQYFGPGTRLTVL.

V usage is TRBV4-3 and J usage is TRBJ2-7; possibly TRBD2 for D (5 bases). Germline CDR1 and CDR2: LGHNA and YSLEER. Trimming left V 0 bases short and J 2 bases short, with 14 bases between. CDR3 length: 16 amino acids. CDR3 nucleotide sequence: TGCGCCAGCAGCCAAGATCGTAGAGGGTGGGCCTACGAGCAGTACTTC. It codes for CASSQDRRGWAYEQYF.

J is TRBJ2-7 and V is TRBV27, with 10 positions matching TRBD2. There are 16 residues in the CDR3. V was pared by 8 bases and J by 7 bases, with 17 bases of the junction left unmatched. CDR1 is MNHEY, CDR2 SMNVEV, per germline (reference sequence). Here the CDR3 reads CASPRNLLAGVLEQYF. The CDR3 coding sequence is TGTGCCAGCCCTCGTAACCTCCTAGCGGGAGTCTTAGAGCAGTACTTC.

V is TRBV19 and J is TRBJ2-1, with D possibly being TRBD1 (5 bases). CDR3 size: 14 residues. Trimming cost V 2 bases and J 4 bases, with 9 bases left between them. CDR1 and CDR2 from the germline V gene are LNHDA and SQIVND (reference sequence). The CDR3 is CASSIYRQYNEQFF. CDR3 nucleotides: TGTGCCAGTAGTATATACAGACAGTACAATGAGCAGTTCTTC. Full variable domain (outside the CDR3, taken from reference TRBV19 and TRBJ2-1): DGGITQSPKYLFRKEGQNVTLSCEQNLNHDAMYWYRQDPGQGLRLIYYSQIVNDFQKGDIAEGYSVSREKKESFPLTVTSAQKNPTAFYLCASSIYRQYNEQFFGPGTRLTVL.

The V and J genes are TRBV10-3 and TRBJ2-3, with D possibly being TRBD1 (6 bases). CDR3 length: 16 amino acids. Trimming took off 2 bases at V and 1 base at J, with 13 bases between the two ends. Looked up from germline, CDR1 is ENHRY and CDR2 is SYGVKD. This CDR3 is CAISEGGRGGTDTQYF. The CDR3 bases are TGTGCCATCAGTGAGGGGGGCAGGGGTGGCACAGATACGCAGTATTTT.

This sequence joins TRBV7-2 and TRBJ2-7, with 8 bases that match TRBD1. The germline V gene encodes CDR1 SGHTA and CDR2 FQGNSA. The CDR3 covers 14 residues. V lost 5 bases, J lost 2 bases, and 5 bases stayed unmatched. DNA of the CDR3: TGTGCCAGCAGCCTCGGACAGGGAGCCTACGAGCAGTACTTC. Translating gives CASSLGQGAYEQYF.

The V and J genes are TRBV7-2 and TRBJ1-5; 8 bases are a match to TRBD1. CDR1 and CDR2 (germline): SGHTA, FQGNSA. The ends lost 3 bases at V and 3 bases at J; junction bases unmatched: 4. The CDR3 extends over 15 amino acids. The CDR3 loop is CASSFDRGDNQPQHF. The CDR3 DNA sequence: TGTGCCAGCAGCTTCGACAGGGGAGACAATCAGCCCCAGCATTTT.

The chain carries TRBV6-5 and TRBJ1-5, with TRBD1 matching 7 bases. The CDR3 loop spans 14 amino acids. From germline, CDR1 is MNHEY and CDR2 SVGAGI. J gave up 2 bases and V 5 bases, and 3 bases lay outside the gene matches. The CDR3 sequence: CASSHDRGNQPQHF. The CDR3 nucleotides read TGTGCCAGCAGTCATGACAGGGGCAATCAGCCCCAGCATTTT.

The rearrangement links TRBV5-1 to TRBJ1-3, with 7 bases lining up with TRBD1. V lost 3 bases and J lost 0; bases outside the gene matches: 9. The CDR3 extends over 17 amino acids. Germline V gene lookup returns CDR1 SGHRS and CDR2 YFSETQ. CDR3 residues: CASSSSGTAHSGNTIYF. For the CDR3, the DNA is TGCGCCAGCAGCTCCTCCGGGACAGCCCACTCTGGAAACACCATATATTTT.

V and J are TRBV14 and TRBJ2-6; possible D gene TRBD2, 5 bases. The germline V gene has CDR1 SGHDN and CDR2 FVKESK. The CDR3 runs to 21 residues. V lost 1 base, J lost 2 bases, and 24 bases lay in between. Here the CDR3 reads CASSQGLGGWKVMAGANVLTF. The CDR3 DNA sequence: TGTGCCAGCAGCCAAGGACTTGGCGGGTGGAAGGTAATGGCTGGGGCCAACGTCCTGACTTTC.

About this clone: This CDR3 is also generated by other DNA sequences in the sample. The chain uses TRBV7-2 and TRBJ2-5, with no clear D. V was trimmed by 5 bases and J by 2 bases, leaving 12 bases between them. Germline V CDR1 and CDR2: SGHTA, FQGNSA. The CDR3 sequence is 14 residues long. CDR3 region: CASSLVARQETQYF. The CDR3 nucleotides are TGTGCCAGCAGCCTAGTTGCCAGACAAGAGACCCAGTACTTC.

This sequence joins TRBV6-6 and TRBJ1-2; D gene unclear. Germline V gene sequence: CDR1 MNHNY, CDR2 SVGAGI (reference sequence). Trimming removed 0 bases from V and 8 bases from J, with 13 bases in between. The CDR3 sequence is 14 residues long. For the CDR3, the DNA is TGTGCCAGCAGTTACTCGACTCTGGTAGGCGGCTACACCTTC. Its protein is CASSYSTLVGGYTF.

The V call is TRBV27, the J call TRBJ2-7, with D possibly TRBD2 on 6 matching bases. This CDR3 has 13 amino acids. Per germline, CDR1 MNHEY and CDR2 SMNVEV (reference sequence). Trimming took 7 bases from V and 3 from J, leaving 13 bases between them. The CDR3 sequence is CASTWEEVYEQYF. DNA of the CDR3: TGTGCCAGCACTTGGGAGGAGGTCTACGAGCAGTACTTC.

This chain uses TRBV10-3 with TRBJ1-6; D is uncertain. The CDR3 covers 13 residues. Trimming left V 5 bases short and J 3 bases short, with 5 bases between. Germline V gene sequence: CDR1 ENHRY, CDR2 SYGVKD. The CDR3 DNA reads TGTGCCATCAGTACTGACTATAATTCACCCCTCCACTTT. As protein: CAISTDYNSPLHF.

This chain joins TRBV7-2 and TRBJ2-1, with 10 bases aligning to TRBD2. Germline CDR1 SGHTA, CDR2 FQGNSA. CDR3 length: 14 residues. Trimming removed 1 base from V and 7 bases from J; junction bases left unmatched: 1. The CDR3 spells CASSLELAGNEQFF. CDR3 bases: TGTGCCAGCAGCTTAGAACTAGCGGGGAATGAGCAGTTCTTC.

The J gene is TRBJ1-2, the V gene TRBV20-1; unclear D gene. V lost 3 bases, J lost 3 bases, and 5 bases lay in between. Looked up from germline, CDR1 is DFQATT and CDR2 is SNEGSKA (reference sequence). CDR3 length: 11 residues. The CDR3 region has the DNA TGCAGTGCTAGGGCGGACTATGGCTACACCTTC. Its protein is CSARADYGYTF.

There are a few counts of this clone. The gene calls are TRBV25-1 and TRBJ1-4; D is uncertain. The V and J ends lost 4 bases and 5 bases respectively, with 8 bases between them. The CDR3 runs 13 residues. Germline V gene sequence: CDR1 MGHDK, CDR2 SYGVNS. CDR3 sequence (DNA): TGTGCCAGCAGTGCCCCGTCGAATGAAAAACTGTTTTTT. Amino acid sequence: CASSAPSNEKLFF.

This clone occurred once. The chain recombines TRBV12-1 with TRBJ2-6; TRBD1, the table's D call, was not compared with the DNA. TRBV12-1 is listed as a pseudogene. The CDR3 contains 18 residues. The CDR3 loop is CASSLTTVGQSRANVLTF. The CDR3 DNA sequence: TGTGCCAGCAGCCTCACAACTGTAGGACAAAGTCGGGCCAACGTCCTGACTTTC.

The chain has TRBV15 and TRBJ2-5, with D maybe TRBD1 (5 bases). V was clipped by 0 bases and J by 5 bases, with 10 bases between them. This CDR3 spans 14 amino acids. CDR1 LNHNV and CDR2 YYDKDF come from the germline V gene (reference sequence). The CDR3 DNA reads TGTGCCACCAGCAGAGATAAGACAGTTGAGACCCAGTACTTC. Translating it yields CATSRDKTVETQYF.

This clone was recorded a few times. Here the CDR3 DNA reads TGTGCCAGCAGCTTAATGAGCGAGCAGTACTTC. Translating gives CASSLMSEQYF. The rearrangement joins TRBV5-6 to TRBJ2-7; D unclear. Trimming pared 2 bases from V and 6 bases from J, leaving 6 bases between. Germline assignment: CDR1 SGHDT and CDR2 YYEEEE. The CDR3 is 11 amino acids.

J is TRBJ1-5 and V is TRBV27, with 7 bases fitting TRBD1. V was clipped by 5 bases and J by 0 bases; unmatched bases: 4. Germline V CDR1 and CDR2: MNHEY, SMNVEV (reference sequence). This CDR3 spans 15 amino acids. CDR3 sequence reads: CASSPQGNSNQPQHF. The CDR3 bases are TGTGCCAGCAGTCCACAGGGGAATAGCAATCAGCCCCAGCATTTT.

Comment on this clone: Germline and junction disagree at one end, which may indicate a read error. The chain employs TRBV7-7 and TRBJ2-5; D possibly corresponds to TRBD2 (7 bases). The CDR3 loop spans 15 amino acids. Germline loops: CDR1 SSHAT, CDR2 FNYEAQ (reference sequence). The CDR3 sequence is CASSSGGAVQETQYF. The CDR3 region has the DNA TGTGCTAGCAGCTCTGGGGGGGCTGTACAAGAGACCCAGTACTTC. The full variable domain, with the rest looked up from reference TRBV7-7 and TRBJ2-5, is GAGVSQSPRYKVTKRGQDVTLRCDPISSHATLYWYQQALGQGPEFLTYFNYEAQPDKSGLPSDRFSAERPEGSISTLTIQRTEQRDSAMYRCASSSGGAVQETQYFGPGTRLLVL.

The chain links TRBV6-6 to TRBJ2-3, with D perhaps matching TRBD2 (6 bases). The germline V and J ends were trimmed by 7 bases and 6 bases, with 17 bases remaining between them. The CDR3 covers 14 residues. The V gene's germline CDR1 is MNHNY and CDR2 SVGAGI (reference sequence). Here the CDR3 reads CASNRAGRDDTQYF. The CDR3, as DNA: TGTGCCAGCAATAGGGCGGGAAGAGATGATACGCAGTATTTT.